Listed here are 19 T cell receptor beta chains from one sample, sequenced in a study of early T cells in non-severe SARS-CoV-2 infection. TCRdb processed the 5' RACE reads anew with MiXCR; each CDR3 protein has one entry. The repertoire holds 20,000 to 30,000 distinct CDR3 sequences, with approximately 3.9% as singletons. What was sequenced was whole blood. The receptors here all came from an adult who was a healthcare worker with PCR-confirmed SARS-CoV-2 infection or an uninfected control (not recorded which).

In its sample, this clonotype was seen many times. The chain carries TRBV20-1 and TRBJ1-1; D is ambiguous. The CDR3 length is 13 residues. Germline V gene data show CDR1 as DFQATT and CDR2 as SNEGSKA (reference sequence). V lost 0 bases to trimming and J lost 4 bases, with 9 bases between them. CDR3 region: CSARDNLITEAFF. The CDR3 DNA sequence: TGCAGTGCTAGAGATAACTTGATCACTGAAGCTTTCTTT.

This chain links TRBV5-5 with TRBJ2-7, with 8 nucleotides matching TRBD1. Per germline, CDR1 SGHKS and CDR2 YYEKEE (reference sequence). V shed 4 bases, J shed 0 bases, and the junction held 0 bases outside the gene matches. The CDR3 is 13 residues long. The DNA of the CDR3 is TGTGCCAGCAGCGGACAGGGCTCCTACGAGCAGTACTTC. Translated: CASSGQGSYEQYF.

This clonotype was counted ten times or more. V gene TRBV28 combines with J gene TRBJ1-1; D is uncertain. Looked up from germline, CDR1 is MDHEN and CDR2 is SYDVKM. This CDR3 has 11 amino acids. Deletions cut 3 bases from V and 2 bases from J, with 1 base between. The CDR3 sequence: CASSFNTEAFF. Here the CDR3 DNA reads TGTGCCAGCAGTTTCAACACTGAAGCTTTCTTT.

This clonotype was seen at least ten times. The chain employs TRBV7-6 and TRBJ2-7; D tentatively fits TRBD1 or TRBD2 (5 bases each). The length of the CDR3 is 12 residues. The germline CDR1 and CDR2 sequences are SGHVS and FNYEAQ. V lost 5 bases and J lost 6, with 11 bases in between. The CDR3 nucleotides read TGTGCCAGCAGCCCCCGGGGACCCGAGCAGTACTTC. Translated: CASSPRGPEQYF.

This chain uses TRBV29-1 with TRBJ2-3, with D possibly being TRBD2 (5 bases). This CDR3 has 13 residues. V was shortened by 4 bases and J by 6 bases, with 14 bases between the two germline ends. Germline loops: CDR1 SQVTM, CDR2 ANQGSEA. In DNA form, the CDR3 reads TGCAGCGTTGCGCCGACTATGGGGGATACGCAGTATTTT. Residues: CSVAPTMGDTQYF.

The CDR3 coding sequence is TGCAGCGTCCGGACAACTAGCACAGATACGCAGTATTTT. Encoded protein: CSVRTTSTDTQYF. The rearrangement joins TRBV29-1 to TRBJ2-3; D is possibly TRBD1 (5 bases). In germline, CDR1 is SQVTM, CDR2 ANQGSEA. CDR3 size: 13 residues. V was clipped by 6 bases and J by 0 bases, with 10 bases between them.

The sample holds many counts of this clonotype. V and J are TRBV6-6 and TRBJ2-7; D call uncertain. There are 14 residues in the CDR3. V lost 6 bases, J lost 0 bases, and 12 bases lay in between. Germline-derived CDR1 and CDR2 are MNHNY and SVGAGI (reference sequence). Here the CDR3 reads CASRNRGSSYEQYF. The CDR3 DNA reads as TGTGCCAGCAGGAACAGAGGTTCCTCCTACGAGCAGTACTTC.

The table lists this clonotype with many counts. The rearrangement links TRBV11-3 to TRBJ2-7; no clear D. CDR1 SGHNT and CDR2 YENEEA come from the germline V gene. The CDR3 length is 14 residues. The ends were cut back, 1 base at V and 0 bases at J, with 7 bases in the middle. The CDR3 loop is CASSLGQSSYEQYF. Written as DNA, the CDR3 is TGTGCCAGCAGCTTAGGACAAAGCTCCTACGAGCAGTACTTC.

This clonotype was seen more than once but under ten times. This chain uses TRBV6-6 with TRBJ2-2, with D possibly being TRBD1 or TRBD2 (6 bases each). With 5 bases removed from V and 7 bases from J, the gap between germline ends came to 14 bases. The V gene's germline CDR1 is MNHNY and CDR2 SVGAGI (reference sequence). The CDR3 totals 14 residues. Written as DNA, the CDR3 is TGTGCCAGCAGTAAACAGGGAGCGGGCGGGGAGCTGTTTTTT. Amino acids: CASSKQGAGGELFF.

This clonotype has at least ten counts. The CDR3 here is CASSEAASDRTDTQYF. The CDR3 bases are TGTGCCAGCAGTGAAGCGGCTAGCGATCGCACAGATACGCAGTATTTT. The J gene is TRBJ2-3, the V gene TRBV6-1; tentative D call: TRBD2 (6 bases). CDR3 length equals 16 residues. Trimming removed 0 bases from V and 1 base from J, with 11 bases in between. Germline V gives CDR1 MNHNS, CDR2 SASEGT.

This clonotype was seen repeatedly, ten times or more. The chain has TRBV7-8 and TRBJ2-1; D is unclear. The germline gives CDR1 SGHVS, CDR2 FQNEAQ. The CDR3 sequence is 17 residues long. The V and J ends lost 4 bases and 0 bases respectively, with 16 bases between them. In DNA, the CDR3 is TGTGCCAGCAGCTCGCAATTGCGGAGCTACTCCTACAATGAGCAGTTCTTC. Translating it yields CASSSQLRSYSYNEQFF.

In its sample, this clonotype was seen many times. The chain employs TRBV18 and TRBJ2-5; D gene ambiguous. Germline V gene sequence: CDR1 KGHSH, CDR2 LQKENI. V lost 0 bases, J lost 1 base, and 6 bases lay in between. CDR3 length equals 14 residues. CDR3 sequence reads: CASSPPGRQETQYF. CDR3 DNA sequence: TGTGCCAGCTCACCACCAGGGCGCCAAGAGACCCAGTACTTC.

This clonotype has a handful of counts. The chain couples TRBV2 to TRBJ2-1, with TRBD2 matching 8 bases. Per the germline V gene, CDR1 is SNHLY and CDR2 is FYNNEI. The CDR3 has 12 amino acids. With 7 bases clipped from V and 7 bases from J, the junction kept 3 bases outside the gene matches. CDR3 DNA: TGTGCCAGCATTCCTAGCGGGAATGAGCAGTTCTTC. Translated, it gives CASIPSGNEQFF.

This clonotype was observed at least ten times. V is TRBV28 and J is TRBJ1-6; 10 bases map to TRBD1. Germline assignment: CDR1 MDHEN and CDR2 SYDVKM. This CDR3 has 14 residues. Trimming removed 10 bases from V and 10 bases from J; junction bases left unmatched: 10. The CDR3 DNA follows: TGTGCCACCTTCAGACAGGGGGCAGGATCACCCCTCCACTTT. Translated, it gives CATFRQGAGSPLHF.

In its sample, this clonotype was seen many times. This chain joins TRBV2 and TRBJ2-3, with 9 nucleotides matching TRBD2. Trimming removed 7 bases from V and 0 bases from J; junction bases left unmatched: 5. The CDR3 covers 15 residues. CDR1 SNHLY and CDR2 FYNNEI come from the germline V gene. CDR3 residues: CASTLSGRSTDTQYF. CDR3 bases: TGTGCCAGCACGCTTAGCGGGAGAAGCACAGATACGCAGTATTTT. Full variable domain (missing parts from reference TRBV2 and TRBJ2-3): EPEVTQTPSHQVTQMGQEVILRCVPISNHLYFYWYRQILGQKVEFLVSFYNNEISEKSEIFDDQFSVERPDGSNFTLKIRSTKLEDSAMYFCASTLSGRSTDTQYFGPGTRLTVL.

This clonotype was seen many times. The gene calls are TRBV27 and TRBJ2-2, with unresolved D. Between the trimmed V and J ends, which lost 2 bases and 6 bases, there was a span of 10 bases. The CDR3 is made up of 14 amino acids. Germline-derived CDR1 and CDR2 are MNHEY and SMNVEV (reference sequence). The CDR3: CASSLLGRSGELFF. The CDR3 bases are TGTGCCAGCAGTTTACTTGGCCGGTCCGGGGAGCTGTTTTTT.

This clonotype is classed as medium-sized (0.01 to 0.1%). V and J are TRBV12-3 or TRBV12-4 and TRBJ2-2, with D possibly called TRBD1 or TRBD2 (5 bases each). CDR3 length: 13 residues. The DNA of the CDR3 is TGTGCTGGGGGTGGGAGTGACACCGGGGAGCTGTTTTTT. This codes for CAGGGSDTGELFF.

This clonotype appeared many times. The chain joins TRBV18 to TRBJ2-3, with D uncertain. The length of the CDR3 is 16 residues. Germline CDR1 and CDR2: KGHSH and LQKENI. Trimming pared 0 bases from V and 0 bases from J, leaving 10 bases between. The CDR3 DNA reads TGTGCCAGCTCACCACCGACAATCCCCAGCACAGATACGCAGTATTTT. Translation gives CASSPPTIPSTDTQYF.

This clonotype showed up just a few times. The chain has TRBV19 and TRBJ1-2; possible D gene TRBD1, 5 bases. Germline CDR1 LNHDA, CDR2 SQIVND (reference sequence). This CDR3 is built from 16 residues. The V end was cut by 0 bases, the J end by 4 bases, with 15 bases between. CDR3 amino acids: CASSIDLRGPSYGYTF. The CDR3 DNA is TGTGCCAGTAGTATAGATCTCCGGGGACCGAGCTATGGCTACACCTTC.